This is a list of T cell receptor beta chains from one sample in a study of T-cell reconstitution after alpha-beta-depleted transplantation in children. TCRdb independently ran MiXCR on the PCR reads; one entry per CDR3 protein. The repertoire holds about 260,000 distinct CDR3 sequences, roughly 8% seen once, with roughly 5.8% in the top ten. This sample comprised PBMCs, mostly from graft donor cells, obtained 180 days after TCRalphabeta/CD19-depleted stem cell transplant. The receptors come from a male patient under 18 who had a stem cell transplant for acute lymphoblastic leukemia, so the T cells may come from the graft donor. Each CDR3 is given with its conserved first and last residue. A D gene is named only where the DNA matches it firmly. Rows may omit the clone size; those that give it use once, few, many or a size class.

abundance,d_gene,j_gene,v_gene,CDR3nt,CDR3aa
many,TRBD1,TRBJ1-2,TRBV4-3,TGCGCCAGCAGCCATCGGACAGGGAGCTACACCTTC,CASSHRTGSYTF
many,NA,TRBJ2-7,TRBV3-1,TGTGCCAGCAGTCGGGACCTGGCTGACGAGCAGTACTTC,CASSRDLADEQYF
many,NA,TRBJ1-6,TRBV12-3/TRBV12-4,TGTGCCAGCAGTTTATCGGGGGGGTCACCCCTCCACTTT,CASSLSGGSPLHF
many,NA,TRBJ2-7,TRBV9,TGTGCCAGCAGCGAACATGGTGGCACCTACGAGCAGTACTTC,CASSEHGGTYEQYF
many,NA,TRBJ1-5,TRBV27,TGTGCCAGCAGTTTGTGGGTGTCAGGGCCCCAGCATTTT,CASSLWVSGPQHF
NA,TRBD2,TRBJ2-1,TRBV4-2,TGTGCCAGCGGCCCCGGACTAGCGGGCTGGGAGCAGTTCTTC,CASGPGLAGWEQFF
many,NA,TRBJ1-6,TRBV6-1,TGTGCCAGCACCCTCGAGGCAGATTCACCCCTCCACTTT,CASTLEADSPLHF
many,TRBD1,TRBJ1-2,TRBV27,TGTGCCAGCAGTTTATCAAGGACAGGGAACTATGGCTACACCTTC,CASSLSRTGNYGYTF
many,NA,TRBJ2-6,TRBV4-1,TGCGCCAGCAGCCAAGTCCCAGTACTAGCTGGGGCCAACGTCCTGACTTTC,CASSQVPVLAGANVLTF
NA,TRBD2,TRBJ2-3,TRBV15,TGTGCCACCAGCAGAGTAGCCCGACGCGGACTAGCGGGAATCACAGATACGCAGTATTTT,CATSRVARRGLAGITDTQYF
many,NA,TRBJ2-4,TRBV18,TGTGCCAGCTCACCCCAGGGGCTAGCCAAAAACATTCAGTACTTC,CASSPQGLAKNIQYF
many,TRBD2,TRBJ2-1,TRBV9,TGTGCCAGCAGCTTGAGCGGGGGGAGATACAATGAGCAGTTCTTC,CASSLSGGRYNEQFF
many,NA,TRBJ2-2,TRBV3-1,TGTGCCAGCAGCCAAATCCCGGGGTCGGGGACCGGGGAGCTGTTTTTT,CASSQIPGSGTGELFF
many,TRBD2,TRBJ2-1,TRBV9,TGTGCCAGCAGCGTAGGAGGGAGGGCCCTTGAGCAGTTCTTC,CASSVGGRALEQFF
many,NA,TRBJ2-7,TRBV28,TGTGCCAGCAGGACAAGTATGAGCTCCTACGAGCAGTACTTC,CASRTSMSSYEQYF
many,NA,TRBJ2-2,TRBV4-1,TGCGCCAGCAGCCAAGGGTGGGGCGGGGTCGCGAACACCGGGGAGCTGTTTTTT,CASSQGWGGVANTGELFF
many,NA,TRBJ2-1,TRBV5-5,TGTGCCAGCAGCTTGGAACAGGGTTTCAATGAGCAGTTCTTC,CASSLEQGFNEQFF
many,NA,TRBJ2-3,TRBV28,TGTGCCACAGGGGGGGGTTTCCCGGATACGCAGTATTTT,CATGGGFPDTQYF
many,TRBD2,TRBJ2-3,TRBV29-1,TGCAGCGCCCCGGGAGGCCCAGATACGCAGTATTTT,CSAPGGPDTQYF
many,TRBD2,TRBJ2-1,TRBV9,TGTGCCAGCAGCGCGTCCCTCCTAGCGGGAGACTACAATGAGCAGTTCTTC,CASSASLLAGDYNEQFF